These 20 T cell receptor beta chains originate from one sample sequenced in a study of blood T cell repertoires in COVID-19. Generated by immunoSEQ multiplex PCR, the TCRdb table keeps only in-frame clones and is missing some. This sample has some 83,000 clones, with about 83% found just once. The sequenced sample was peripheral blood. These receptor sequences come from a man aged 45-65 years with acute or convalescent COVID-19.

The rearrangement joins TRBV9 to TRBJ2-2, with 9 bases that match TRBD1. The V segment lost 3 bases and the J segment 4 bases; nucleotides outside the gene matches: 7. The CDR3 loop spans 16 amino acids. Germline V lookup: CDR1 SGDLS, CDR2 YYNGEE. The CDR3 loop reads CASSERSTGGTGELFF. CDR3 sequence (DNA): TGTGCCAGCAGCGAGAGGTCGACAGGGGGCACCGGGGAGCTGTTTTTT.

The chain carries TRBV9 and TRBJ1-4; the match to TRBD1 covers 10 bases. CDR1 and CDR2 (germline): SGDLS, YYNGEE. The trim removed 4 bases at V and 10 bases at J, leaving 13 bases unmatched. The CDR3 runs to 16 residues. The CDR3 loop reads CASSPDRGRSGGKLFF. The CDR3 DNA sequence: TGTGCCAGCAGCCCGGACAGGGGGAGGTCTGGAGGAAAACTGTTTTTT.

The genes are TRBV10-1 and TRBJ1-5; D is uncertain. The ends were cut back, 10 bases at V and 5 bases at J, with 18 bases in the middle. Germline lookup yields CDR1 WNHNN and CDR2 SYGVQD (reference sequence). This CDR3 comprises 14 residues. CDR3 in DNA: TGCGCCACCTTGCCCCGTAACGGGGATCAGCCCCAGCATTTT. Translation gives CATLPRNGDQPQHF.

This clone has just a few counts. V gene TRBV5-4 combines with J gene TRBJ2-2; 11 nucleotides match TRBD2. This CDR3 region has 16 residues. The germline CDR1 and CDR2 sequences are SGHNT and YYREEE (reference sequence). Trimming removed 4 bases from V and 2 bases from J; junction bases left unmatched: 4. The CDR3 loop is CASSPTSGINTGELFF. CDR3 coding DNA: TGTGCCAGCAGCCCGACTAGCGGGATAAACACCGGGGAGCTGTTTTTT.

This chain joins TRBV5-4 and TRBJ2-7, with 9 bases aligning to TRBD1. Per the germline V gene, CDR1 is SGHNT and CDR2 is YYREEE (reference sequence). The CDR3 has 14 residues. Trimming cost V 4 bases and J 2 bases; bases outside gene matches: 4. The CDR3 loop reads CASSLGQGPYEQYF. CDR3 coding DNA: TGTGCCAGCAGCCTTGGACAGGGGCCCTACGAGCAGTACTTC.

The chain employs TRBV18 and TRBJ1-2; 9 positions agree with TRBD1. From germline, CDR1 is KGHSH and CDR2 LQKENI. The trim removed 0 bases at V and 5 bases at J, leaving 4 bases unmatched. The CDR3 is 15 residues long. The CDR3 bases are TGTGCCAGCTCACCACCCGGGACAGGGACATATGGCTACACCTTC. Protein sequence: CASSPPGTGTYGYTF.

The chain couples TRBV6-5 to TRBJ2-3, with D possibly TRBD2 on 6 matching bases. Germline V gene data show CDR1 as MNHEY and CDR2 as SVGAGI. V was pared by 6 bases and J by 3 bases, with 16 bases between. The length of the CDR3 is 15 residues. CDR3 sequence: CASRLGAGFTDTQYF. The CDR3 bases are TGTGCCAGCAGGCTCGGGGCGGGGTTTACAGATACGCAGTATTTT.

The chain combines TRBV7-8 with TRBJ2-1, with 9 positions matching TRBD2. Unmatched junction bases numbered 10, after V lost 4 bases and J lost 0 bases. The germline V gene has CDR1 SGHVS and CDR2 FQNEAQ. The CDR3 totals 18 residues. DNA for the CDR3: TGTGCCAGCAGCTCCCCAAAGGGCGGGAGGGGCTCCTACAATGAGCAGTTCTTC. It codes for CASSSPKGGRGSYNEQFF.

This chain connects TRBV5-1 to TRBJ1-2, with 8 bases matching TRBD1. Germline-derived CDR1 and CDR2 are SGHRS and YFSETQ. Germline trimming cut 4 bases from V and 2 bases from J; bases unmatched to any gene: 13. The CDR3 extends over 17 amino acids. The DNA for the CDR3 is TGCGCCAGCAGCCAAGGACAGGGAGGGATTAGAAACTATGGCTACACCTTC. This translates into CASSQGQGGIRNYGYTF. The whole variable domain, filled in from reference TRBV5-1 and TRBJ1-2, reads KAGVTQTPRYLIKTRGQQVTLSCSPISGHRSVSWYQQTPGQGLQFLFEYFSETQRNKGNFPGRFSGRQFSNSRSEMNVSTLELGDSALYLCASSQGQGGIRNYGYTFGSGTRLTVV.

CDR3 residues: CASSIWGDMNTEAFF. As DNA, the CDR3 is TGTGCCAGTAGTATATGGGGAGATATGAACACTGAAGCTTTCTTT. The chain couples TRBV19 to TRBJ1-1, with unresolved D. Trimming cost V 2 bases and J 0 bases, with 10 bases left between them. Germline CDR1 reads LNHDA; CDR2 reads SQIVND (reference sequence). The CDR3 runs 15 residues.

The chain joins TRBV10-3 to TRBJ2-7; tentatively, D is TRBD1 (5 bases). The CDR3 has 13 residues. Germline V gene sequence: CDR1 ENHRY, CDR2 SYGVKD. V was cut by 6 bases and J by 6 bases, with 15 bases left in between. CDR3 amino acids: CAIRFREGLEQYF. In nucleotides, the CDR3 is TGTGCCATCAGGTTCAGGGAAGGGCTCGAGCAGTACTTC.

The chain couples TRBV15 to TRBJ1-5, with D possibly being TRBD1 (6 bases). V was trimmed by 0 bases and J by 6 bases, leaving 9 bases between them. The CDR3 length is 14 residues. CDR1 LNHNV and CDR2 YYDKDF come from the germline V gene (reference sequence). CDR3 region: CATSRDRGGQPQHF. In DNA, the CDR3 is TGTGCCACCAGCAGAGACAGGGGCGGTCAGCCCCAGCATTTT.

The chain combines TRBV14 with TRBJ1-2, with unresolved D. CDR1 and CDR2 (germline): SGHDN, FVKESK. V lost 1 base, J lost 2 bases, and 14 bases lay in between. The CDR3 length is 16 residues. The CDR3 DNA reads as TGTGCCAGCAGCCAAGTTTATGCAGGCCCAAACTATGGCTACACCTTC. It yields the protein CASSQVYAGPNYGYTF.

This clone appeared a single time. The rearrangement uses TRBV2 and TRBJ2-4; no clear D gene. Germline V CDR1 and CDR2: SNHLY, FYNNEI. The CDR3 loop spans 13 amino acids. V was cut by 8 bases and J by 8 bases, with 16 bases left in between. The CDR3 is CASDRVQKDIQYF. The DNA for the CDR3 is TGTGCCAGCGACCGGGTCCAAAAAGACATTCAGTACTTC.

The gene calls are TRBV2 and TRBJ1-3, with no clear D. Deletions cut 3 bases from V and 0 bases from J, with 9 bases between. From germline, CDR1 is SNHLY and CDR2 FYNNEI. The CDR3 length is 15 residues. The CDR3 DNA reads as TGTGCCAGCAGTGAGGGCCAAGGCTCTGGAAACACCATATATTTT. Its translation: CASSEGQGSGNTIYF.

The chain uses TRBV5-1 and TRBJ1-3, with D perhaps TRBD1 (5 bases). Germline values: CDR1 SGHRS, CDR2 YFSETQ. The CDR3 sequence is 14 residues long. Trimming stripped 3 bases from V and 8 bases from J, with 15 bases between. CDR3 nucleotide sequence: TGCGCCAGCAGCTACGGGACTTGGGGCGACACCATATATTTT. Translation gives CASSYGTWGDTIYF.

This clone was picked up one time. The rearrangement uses TRBV18 and TRBJ2-7; weak D call: TRBD2 (5 bases). CDR3 length: 11 amino acids. Germline V lookup: CDR1 KGHSH, CDR2 LQKENI. V gave up 4 bases and J gave up 8 bases, with 9 bases separating them. CDR3 amino acids: CASSLRGQQYF. The CDR3, as DNA: TGTGCCAGCTCACTACGGGGTCAGCAGTACTTC. The variable domain in full, completed from reference TRBV18 and TRBJ2-7, reads NAGVMQNPRHLVRRRGQEARLRCSPMKGHSHVYWYRQLPEEGLKFMVYLQKENIIDESGMPKERFSAEFPKEGPSILRIQQVVRGDSAAYFCASSLRGQQYFGPGTRLTVT.

The gene calls are TRBV5-4 and TRBJ2-7, with 7 bases that match TRBD1. After removal of 3 bases from V and 2 bases from J, the junction contained 5 bases not matched to a gene. CDR1 is SGHNT, CDR2 YYREEE, per germline (reference sequence). This CDR3 spans 14 amino acids. The CDR3 DNA follows: TGTGCCAGCAGCTCACAGGGGTCCCCCTACGAGCAGTACTTC. It codes for CASSSQGSPYEQYF.

The chain links TRBV12-5 to TRBJ2-3; possibly TRBD1 for D (6 bases). Germline CDR1 is LGHNT and CDR2 is FRNRAP. CDR3 length equals 17 residues. V was cut by 2 bases and J by 2 bases, with 17 bases left in between. CDR3 coding DNA: TGTGCTAGTGGTTTGTTCCTCCCGACAGGACCCACAGATACGCAGTATTTT. This translates into CASGLFLPTGPTDTQYF.

V and J are TRBV5-1 and TRBJ1-2; 11 positions match TRBD1. Germline V gene lookup returns CDR1 SGHRS and CDR2 YFSETQ. The length of the CDR3 is 15 residues. After removal of 4 bases from V and 5 bases from J, the junction contained 7 bases not matched to a gene. CDR3 region: CASSRMGQGVYGYTF. In DNA form, the CDR3 reads TGCGCCAGCAGCAGAATGGGACAGGGGGTTTATGGCTACACCTTC.